This T cell receptor (beta chain) emerged from a study of a mutant IDH1 vaccine in newly diagnosed glioma (dated by TCRdb to the early 2020s). Regarding the study in general: Patients were given eight vaccinations, in weeks 1, 3, 5, 7, 11, 15, 19 and 23, which matched visits V03 through V10. Vaccination started 4-6 weeks after radiotherapy alone, or was given together with temozolomide cycles in the groups whose treatment included chemotherapy. The approximately 30 treated patients were approximately 62% male and around 40% female, with a mean age of about 43 years. Before enrollment, patients had received standard therapy of radiotherapy alone, temozolomide alone, or radiochemotherapy with temozolomide; most received the combination. Peripheral blood samples were drawn at six visits, namely V03 (baseline), V05, V07, V10, V12 and V13. Longitudinal TCRB deep sequencing was done for some 25 treated patients, wherever samples were available for exploratory analyses. What the study reported, not specific to this receptor: Immune responses induced by the vaccine were seen in 90% to 95% of patients across multiple MHC alleles. The authors stated that sample limitations prevented analyses of patient blood samples from being reproduced. Pseudoprogression appeared unrelated to alterations in the top peripheral T cell clonotypes detected by TCRB sequencing. PBMC samples for TCRB deep sequencing were selected based on availability.

Concerning this clone itself: Its antigen is not yet known. No per-base quality is available; no much larger clone lies one base away.

To prepare the library, the immunoSEQ multiplex PCR assay was applied. The hsTCRB Kit was used according to the manufacturer's protocol to amplify rearranged TCR beta chain sequences. TCRB libraries were sequenced on an Illumina MiSeq. Per the source publication's procedure: The proprietary platform of the kit vendor was used for demultiplexing, trimming and gene mapping. In TCRdb, the immuneACCESS table is reduced to in-frame sequences with V and J assigned. These tables do not hold every clone; where another copy was compared, an unresolved V gene accounts for under half, and the others remain unexplained. That table supplies the V and J calls and clone size; D and trimming were determined from the DNA. The sample table holds over 95,000 clones, of which 90% were seen once. The top ten constitute 0.6% to 0.75% of the sample. Reading the label with the study, this specimen's time point is: week 11, during vaccination. Each vaccine dose was 300 ug of a 20-mer mutant IDH1 peptide in Montanide, given subcutaneously with topical imiquimod. Donors had newly diagnosed WHO grade 3 or 4 IDH1-mutant astrocytomas with loss of nuclear ATRX. The samples were drawn from NOA16, a multicentre, single-arm, open-label phase I trial in Germany that tested a mutant IDH1 peptide vaccine in humans for the first time. The DNeasy Blood and Tissue Kit was used to extract genomic DNA from EDTA blood for TCRB sequencing.

This TCR was recovered from a woman aged 45-65 years with glioma. The sample here was PBMCs, taken from a glioma patient whose treatment included an IDH1 peptide vaccine.

The bases read TGTGCCAGCAGCTTCGGGGGGGGAGAGACCCAGTACTTC. It translates as CASSFGGGETQYF. The V and J segments used are TRBV11-2 and TRBJ2-5, with TRBD2 matching 8 junction bases. Germline trimming amounts to 3 bases on V and 4 bases on J, with 1 as the count of junction bases outside the gene matches. Reading the germline V gene gives CDR1 SGHAT and CDR2 FQNNGV. From the cysteine up to the phenylalanine, the CDR3 has a length of 13 residues. Just CDR3 DNA is preserved here, 39 bases in frame from base 1.